This TCR beta chain was recorded in a study of CD8 T cells in Susac syndrome. Study overall: The Susac syndrome patients were therapy-naive, on corticosteroids, or on intravenous immunoglobulin alone at blood draw. General study points: The study identified about seventeen and five Susac-specific public clones in total CD8+ and CD8+ TEMRA repertoires.

Deletions cut 7 bases from V and 4 bases from J, with 11 bases between. The germline gives CDR1 LNHDA, CDR2 SQIVND (reference sequence). There are 13 residues in the CDR3. RNA, at about 0.45 to 1 ug, was reverse transcribed with random hexamers. A multiplex approach, immunoSEQ multiplex PCR, amplified TCR beta CDR3 across 54 Vbeta and 13 Jbeta. From the immunoSEQ multiplex PCR reads, TCRdb called clonotypes with MiXCR, one entry per CDR3 protein. The data contain roughly 130,000 distinct CDR3 sequences, about 95% of them singletons. To note about this clonotype: Its specificity is unknown.

This chain connects TRBV19 to TRBJ1-5; maybe TRBD1 (5 bases). This TCR was sampled from a human donor with Susac syndrome. What was sequenced was CD8+ T cells from PBMCs. This CDR3 is CASIMGPNQPQHF. The CDR3 nucleotides read TGTGCCAGTATCATGGGGCCTAATCAGCCCCAGCATTTT.